These T cell receptor beta chains were read from a single sample in a study of blood T cell repertoires in COVID-19. Using immunoSEQ multiplex PCR, the repertoire was profiled, and TCRdb retains in-frame clones only, with some absent. Counted here are roughly 62,000 clones, 70% to 85% occurring once; the ten biggest clones make up just over 20%. Sequencing used peripheral blood. Receptors were obtained from a woman aged 80 or over with active or convalescent COVID-19. The CDR3 runs from the conserved cysteine through the conserved F or W. The order of the fields is D gene, J gene, clone size, V gene, CDR3 DNA, CDR3 protein. The D gene is left open where the match is weak. Only part of the rows carry a size: once, few, many, or a class if the clone is expanded.

NA	TRBJ2-4	NA	TRBV14	TGTGCCAGCAGCCAAGATCAGGTGACAAACATTCAGTACTTC	CASSQDQVTNIQYF
TRBD1	TRBJ1-2	many	TRBV5-1	TGCGCCAGCAGCTTGGGACAGGGGGGAATGGGCTATGGCTACACCTTC	CASSLGQGGMGYGYTF
NA	TRBJ2-3	NA	TRBV2	TGTGCCAGCAGGAGGACTAGGGGGAACACAGATACGCAGTATTTT	CASRRTRGNTDTQYF
NA	TRBJ2-3	NA	TRBV6-4	TGTGCCAGCAGGAAGGAGAGTGCGACAGATACGCAGTATTTT	CASRKESATDTQYF
TRBD2	TRBJ2-1	NA	TRBV6-5	TGTGCCAGCAGCGGACTAGCGGTTTCCTACAATGAGCAGTTCTTC	CASSGLAVSYNEQFF
NA	TRBJ1-1	few	TRBV5-1	TGCGCCAGCAGCTTGGATCCAGAGGACACTGAAGCTTTCTTT	CASSLDPEDTEAFF
NA	TRBJ1-1	NA	TRBV29-1	TGCAGCGTTGGGAGGGGGAACACTGAAGCTTTCTTT	CSVGRGNTEAFF
TRBD1	TRBJ2-7	NA	TRBV5-5	TGTGCCAGCAGCTTGGCTTCAGGGGGATTCTACGAGCAGTACTTC	CASSLASGGFYEQYF
NA	TRBJ1-1	NA	TRBV6-2/TRBV6-3	TGTGCCAGCAGTTACTCCCCGGGATTGAACACTGAAGCTTTCTTT	CASSYSPGLNTEAFF
TRBD1	TRBJ2-3	once	TRBV5-1	TGCGCCAGCAGCTTGGCCGCTGGACAGGGAACAGATACGCAGTATTTT	CASSLAAGQGTDTQYF
TRBD1	TRBJ1-5	NA	TRBV20-1	TGCAGTGCTAGTATCCCGGGGACAGAAAGCAATCAGCCCCAGCATTTT	CSASIPGTESNQPQHF
NA	TRBJ2-3	NA	TRBV30	TGTGCCTGGAGTCCCCTCGGGGGACGCACAGATACGCAGTATTTT	CAWSPLGGRTDTQYF
TRBD1	TRBJ1-2	NA	TRBV2	TGTGCCAGCAGGGGGGACAGGGGCCTCTATGGCTACACCTTC	CASRGDRGLYGYTF
TRBD1	TRBJ2-7	NA	TRBV9	TGTGCCAGCAGCGAACAGGGGCTTCCCTACGAGCAGTACTTC	CASSEQGLPYEQYF